Given below is one T cell receptor beta chain in context. Method: immunoSEQ multiplex PCR; TCRdb's copy keeps in-frame clones and lacks some. The sample comprises approximately 300,000 clones, 80% to 90% of which are singletons, and 8.5% to 12% rests with the top ten. Participants were aged roughly 18 to 100 years from some 24 US areas. Allocation to cohorts depended on clinical history reported by the participants. Two negative PCRs, clearance, or symptom resolution characterized the recovered Cohort 3 donors. These data originate in a study of blood T cell repertoires in COVID-19. Study information: Donors in the United States, Italy and Spain gave samples during acute or convalescent COVID-19.

V was pared by 7 bases and J by 1 base, with 3 bases of the junction left unmatched. Germline CDR1 is SQVTM and CDR2 is ANQGSEA. This CDR3 region has 14 residues. The TCR comes from a woman between 18 and 29 years old who had recovered from COVID-19. The rearrangement links TRBV29-1 to TRBJ2-3; 12 nucleotides match TRBD2. The sequencing sample was made of PBMCs or T cells enriched from blood (not recorded which). CDR3 DNA sequence: TGCAGCGGAAGACTAGCGGGGGGCACAGATACGCAGTATTTT. Its protein is CSGRLAGGTDTQYF.